The 16 T cell receptor beta chains below all came from one sample that was sequenced in a study of tissue T cells after allogeneic stem cell transplantation. Time point defined: mouse harvest day 7 after allogeneic transplant. Tail vein injection delivered 10^7 T-cell-depleted bone marrow cells and 10^6 splenic CD5+ T cells. The method was immunoSEQ multiplex PCR; TCRdb's version includes in-frame clones alone and lacks a portion of them. This table holds over 7,000 clones, 45% found once. The sample comprised gut tissue. The source of these receptors is a female BALB/c mouse given C57BL/6 T cells with graft-versus-host disease after an allogeneic hematopoietic cell transplant.

Regarding this clone: Germline and genes: mouse. Read data end 1 residue before the CDR3 end; the end is taken from the germline J gene. Other DNA sequences in the sample encode the same CDR3. The V gene is TRBV23, the J gene TRBJ2-5; the table names TRBD1, a call not compared with the DNA. The CDR3 is 15 amino acids. Germline loops: CDR1 KGHTA, CDR2 FQNQQP. CDR3 loop: CSSSQGQGRGDTQYF. CDR3 bases read: TGCTCCAGCAGTCAAGGACAGGGGCGAGGAGACACCCAGTAC.

Remarks on this clone: Genes here carry mouse names. The read ends 1 residue early relative to the CDR3; the germline J gene fills the gap. The chain links TRBV26 to TRBJ2-7; D is ambiguous. Looked up from germline, CDR1 is KGHPV and CDR2 is FQNQEV (reference sequence). The CDR3 has 12 amino acids. Trimming shortened V by 2 bases and J by 4 bases, and 6 bases separated the two germline ends. The sequenced CDR3 bases are TGTGCCAGCAGTCTGACAGAATATGAACAGTAC. Translated: CASSLTEYEQY. The complete CDR3 reads CASSLTEYEQYF.

This clone was observed a few times. Each gene name is a mouse one. The read gets to within 1 residue of the CDR3 end, and the germline J gene fills in the rest. This chain connects TRBV2 to TRBJ2-4; D uncertain. CDR1 is LGHNA and CDR2 is YSYQKL in the germline V gene. CDR3 length: 13 residues. V was pared by 2 bases and J by 0 bases, with 3 bases between. The sequenced CDR3 bases are TGTGCCAGCAGCCAAAATAGTCAAAACACCTTGTAC. Translation gives CASSQNSQNTLY. The whole CDR3 region reads CASSQNSQNTLYF.

This clone came up a few times. The gene names given are mouse names. The read comes to an end 1 residue before the CDR3 does, leaving the germline J gene to fill in the end. The V call is TRBV13-2, the J call TRBJ2-5; TRBD2 matches at 8 bases. Germline assignment: CDR1 NNHNN and CDR2 SYGAGS (reference sequence). V shed 0 bases, J shed 6 bases, and the junction held 3 bases outside the gene matches. This CDR3 contains 14 residues. CDR3 DNA (partial): TGTGCCAGCGGTGATGCTGGGGGGTTCGACACCCAGTAC. Its protein product is CASGDAGGFDTQY. The full CDR3 protein reads CASGDAGGFDTQYF.

This clone is classed as medium-sized. All gene names here are mouse names. The read terminates 1 residue before the CDR3 end, so the remaining end is supplied by the germline J gene. V and J are TRBV26 and TRBJ2-7, with 11 positions matching TRBD2. Germline trimming cut 4 bases from V and 4 bases from J; bases unmatched to any gene: 3. Germline CDR1 and CDR2: KGHPV and FQNQEV (reference sequence). This CDR3 region has 14 residues. Incomplete CDR3 DNA: TGTGCCAGCAGTCCTGACTGGGGGGGATATGAACAGTAC. The encoded protein is CASSPDWGGYEQY. The whole CDR3 region reads CASSPDWGGYEQYF.

Of note for this clone: Gene names are the mouse ones. The CDR3 end is not reached by the read, which stops 1 residue before it; the germline J gene fills it in. V usage is TRBV26 and J usage is TRBJ2-1; D might be TRBD2 (5 bases). The ends were cut back, 6 bases at V and 3 bases at J, with 9 bases in the middle. This CDR3 spans 13 amino acids. Germline CDR1 and CDR2: KGHPV and FQNQEV (reference sequence). The CDR3 DNA, read in part, is TGTGCCAGCAGCGGATGGGGCTATGCTGAGCAGTTC. As protein: CASSGWGYAEQF. The full CDR3 sequence reads CASSGWGYAEQFF.

Points on this clone: The listed genes are named as in mouse. Read data end 1 residue before the CDR3 end; the end is taken from the germline J gene. The rearrangement joins TRBV26 to TRBJ2-5; no firm D call. Trimming cost V 2 bases and J 0 bases, with 6 bases left between them. Germline lookup yields CDR1 KGHPV and CDR2 FQNQEV (reference sequence). The CDR3 has 14 residues. CDR3 DNA (partial): TGTGCCAGCAGTCTGGGAATTAACCAAGACACCCAGTAC. Its protein product is CASSLGINQDTQY. The CDR3 in full is CASSLGINQDTQYF.

This clone is labeled large. The germline and genes are mouse ones. The read ends 1 residue early relative to the CDR3; the germline J gene fills the gap. The V call is TRBV3, the J call TRBJ2-7; the D gene is possibly TRBD1 (6 bases). The CDR3 totals 12 residues. Trimming took off 2 bases at V and 5 bases at J, with 7 bases between the two ends. CDR1 and CDR2 from the germline V gene are SNHLY and FYNGKV (reference sequence). CDR3 bases read: TGTGCCAGCAGCTTAAACAGGGATGAACAGTAC. This encodes CASSLNRDEQY. In full, the CDR3 reads CASSLNRDEQYF.

About this clone itself: This likely reflects a read error, since a far larger clone is one base away. Germline and genes: mouse. With the read ending 1 residue before the CDR3 end, the germline J gene is used to fill in that end. The V and J genes are TRBV16 and TRBJ2-7, with D possibly matching TRBD1 (6 bases). This CDR3 comprises 13 residues. Germline V gives CDR1 SGHSA, CDR2 FRNQAP. CDR3 DNA, as far as it was read: TGTGCAGGCAGCCGGGACACCTCCTATGAACAGTAC. Amino acids: CAGSRDTSYEQY. The entire CDR3 sequence reads CAGSRDTSYEQYF.

On this clone itself: Gene names refer to mouse genes. The read terminates 1 residue before the CDR3 end, so the remaining end is supplied by the germline J gene. The rearrangement links TRBV31 to TRBJ2-7, with TRBD2 matching over 8 bases. V shed 0 bases, J shed 7 bases, and the junction held 5 bases outside the gene matches. This CDR3 has 13 amino acids. Looked up from germline, CDR1 is GKSSPN and CDR2 is SITVG. The DNA read from the CDR3 is TGTGCCTGGAGTCTGGGGGGGGCGCGAGAACAGTAC. It translates to CAWSLGGAREQY. The CDR3 in its entirety is CAWSLGGAREQYF.

A note on this clone: Gene names follow the mouse nomenclature. The CDR3: CASSETGGEGNTGQLYF. The sequenced CDR3 bases are TGTGCAAGCAGCGAGACTGGGGGGGAAGGGAACACCGGGCAGCTCTAC. V and J are TRBV16 and TRBJ2-2; 11 bases map to TRBD2. The DNA ends 1 residue before the CDR3 does, and the rest of the CDR3 is filled in from the germline J gene. CDR1 and CDR2 (germline): SGHSA, FRNQAP. Trimming took 5 bases from V and 2 from J; bases not matched to a gene: 7. This CDR3 is 17 amino acids long.

Details on this clone: Gene names follow the mouse nomenclature. The DNA ends 1 residue before the CDR3 does, and the rest of the CDR3 is filled in from the germline J gene. V is TRBV12-1 and J is TRBJ1-3; TRBD1 is a possible D gene (5 bases). The CDR3 is 13 amino acids. The V end was cut by 4 bases, the J end by 1 base, with 7 bases between. Per germline, CDR1 SGHSN and CDR2 HYEKVE. This CDR3 reads CASSRQSGNTLYF. The covered CDR3 bases are TGTGCCAGCTCCAGACAGTCTGGAAATACGCTCTAT. The full variable domain, completed using reference TRBV12-1 and TRBJ1-3, is DSGVVQSPRHIIKEKGGRSVLTCIPISGHSNVVWYQQTLGKELKFLIQHYEKVERDKGFLPSRFSVQQFDDYHSEMNMSALELEDSAMYFCASSRQSGNTLYFGEGSRLIVV.

A remark on this clone: One junction end does not reproduce the germline sequence, and a read error may be involved. All gene names here are mouse names. The read comes to an end 1 residue before the CDR3 does, leaving the germline J gene to fill in the end. The V gene is TRBV13-3, the J gene TRBJ2-4; D remains ambiguous. The CDR3 contains 13 residues. Per the germline V gene, CDR1 is NNHDY and CDR2 is SYVADS. This CDR3 is CASSGRGTNTLYF. The CDR3 bases that were read are TGCGCCAGCAGTGGACGGGGAACCAACACCTTGTAC.

This clone was detected a few times. Gene and germline names: mouse. The CDR3 is cut off 1 residue early in the read; its end comes from the germline J gene. The chain carries TRBV26 and TRBJ2-3, with D unresolved. V shed 5 bases and J shed 0 bases, with 6 bases lying between them. CDR3 size: 13 residues. CDR1 is KGHPV, CDR2 FQNQEV, per germline (reference sequence). CDR3 loop: CASSSVSAETLYF. The sequenced CDR3 bases are TGTGCCAGCAGTTCCGTAAGTGCAGAAACGCTGTAT.

This clone turned up a few times. Genes and germline are mouse. The CDR3 is cut off 1 residue early in the read; its end comes from the germline J gene. The genes are TRBV26 and TRBJ2-3; weak D call: TRBD1 (6 bases). Trimming shortened V by 2 bases and J by 0 bases, and 9 bases separated the two germline ends. The CDR3 contains 15 residues. The V gene's germline CDR1 is KGHPV and CDR2 FQNQEV (reference sequence). CDR3 DNA (partial): TGTGCCAGCAGTCTGAGGGGGTTTAGTGCAGAAACGCTGTAT. It translates to CASSLRGFSAETLY. The whole CDR3 sequence reads CASSLRGFSAETLYF.

This clone is medium-sized. Gene names are mouse gene names. The read comes to an end 1 residue before the CDR3 does, leaving the germline J gene to fill in the end. The chain uses TRBV15 and TRBJ1-4; D perhaps matches TRBD1 (6 bases). Trimming removed 5 bases from V and 3 bases from J, with 10 bases in between. The CDR3 totals 14 residues. Germline CDR1 is SGHND and CDR2 is FRSKSL. The chain's CDR3 is CASSPGEANERLFF. CDR3 DNA (partial): TGTGCCAGCAGTCCAGGGGAGGCCAACGAAAGATTATTT.